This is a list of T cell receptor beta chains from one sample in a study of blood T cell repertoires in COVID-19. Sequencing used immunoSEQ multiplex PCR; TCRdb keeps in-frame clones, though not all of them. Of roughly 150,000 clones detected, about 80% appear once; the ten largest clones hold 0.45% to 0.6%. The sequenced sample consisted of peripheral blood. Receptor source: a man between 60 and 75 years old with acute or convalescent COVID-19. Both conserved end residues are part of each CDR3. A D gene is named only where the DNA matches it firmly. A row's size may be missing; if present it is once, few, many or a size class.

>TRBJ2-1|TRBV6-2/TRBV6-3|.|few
CASSPRVGGDEQFF
TGTGCCAGCAGTCCACGGGTGGGCGGGGATGAGCAGTTCTTC
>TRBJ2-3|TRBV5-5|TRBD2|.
CASSSPSGGRDTQYF
TGTGCCAGCAGCTCCCCTAGCGGGGGGAGGGATACGCAGTATTTT
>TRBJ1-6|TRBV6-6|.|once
CASSAGRAHSPLHF
TGTGCCAGCAGTGCCGGCAGGGCCCATTCACCCCTCCACTTT
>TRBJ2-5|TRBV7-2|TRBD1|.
CASSLAGGTGGQETQYF
TGTGCCAGCAGCTTAGCAGGAGGGACAGGGGGACAAGAGACCCAGTACTTC
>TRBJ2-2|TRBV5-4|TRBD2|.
CASSSGLAGGTGELFF
TGTGCCAGCAGCTCCGGACTAGCGGGGGGCACCGGGGAGCTGTTTTTT
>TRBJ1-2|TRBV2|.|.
CASSDPNKPDSF
TGTGCCAGCAGTGACCCCAATAAGCCCGATTCATTC
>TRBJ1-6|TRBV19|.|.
CASSTAGVNSPLHF
TGTGCCAGTAGTACGGCAGGGGTGAATTCACCCCTCCACTTT
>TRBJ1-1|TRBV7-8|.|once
CASSLVSSVDTEAFF
TGTGCCAGCAGCTTAGTATCGAGCGTGGACACTGAAGCTTTCTTT
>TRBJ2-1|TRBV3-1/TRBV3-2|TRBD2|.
CASSQDFLAGPYNEQFF
TGTGCCAGCAGCCAAGATTTTCTAGCGGGGCCATACAATGAGCAGTTCTTC
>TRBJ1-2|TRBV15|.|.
CATSRDRGGYTF
TGTGCCACCAGCAGAGATAGGGGAGGCTACACCTTC
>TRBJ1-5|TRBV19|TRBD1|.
CASSKDRVKPQHF
TGTGCCAGTAGTAAGGACAGGGTAAAGCCCCAGCATTTT